One sample yielded the 21 T cell receptor beta chains listed below, sequenced in a study of naive and memory T cell subsets. An equimolar mix of two oligonucleotides served as the beta constant-region primer for TRBC1 and TRBC2. TCRdb analysed the UMI-ligation and nested PCR reads with MiXCR anew, one entry per CDR3 protein. The data contain 130,000 to 150,000 distinct CDR3 sequences, about 18% of them singletons. Specimen: naive CD4+ T cells from blood. The receptor source for this set is a human donor in good health.

The rearrangement uses TRBV20-1 and TRBJ1-3; TRBD1 aligns across 7 bases. CDR3 size: 15 residues. CDR1 is DFQATT, CDR2 SNEGSKA, per germline (reference sequence). With V trimmed by 0 bases and J by 2 bases, 4 bases remained unmatched. DNA of the CDR3: TGCAGTGCTAGAGACCCGGGACAGCCTGGAAACACCATATATTTT. Its translation is CSARDPGQPGNTIYF.

This clonotype was detected a few times. The chain links TRBV7-2 to TRBJ2-4, with D hard to call. The CDR3 has 15 amino acids. The V end was cut by 6 bases, the J end by 4 bases, with 16 bases between. Per the germline V gene, CDR1 is SGHTA and CDR2 is FQGNSA. DNA for the CDR3: TGTGCCAGCAGTTCTCTCTCCGGGTTAAAAAACATTCAGTACTTC. Translation gives CASSSLSGLKNIQYF.

This clonotype was counted between two and nine times. CDR3 region: CASSQTGTGQSPLHF. The CDR3 nucleotides read TGTGCCAGCAGCCAGACGGGGACAGGGCAATCACCCCTCCACTTT. The V gene is TRBV14, the J gene TRBJ1-6; 9 nucleotides agree with TRBD1. The CDR3 runs to 15 residues. Trimming removed 3 bases from V and 10 bases from J; junction bases left unmatched: 7. Germline values: CDR1 SGHDN, CDR2 FVKESK.

This clonotype has only one observation. In nucleotides, the CDR3 is TGTGCCAGCAGCCCCGACGACCGCGGGGCCAACGTCCTGACTTTC. Its translation: CASSPDDRGANVLTF. The chain has TRBV11-1 and TRBJ2-6; no clear D gene. From germline, CDR1 is SGHAT and CDR2 FQDESV (reference sequence). The CDR3 spans 15 residues. Trimming cost V 5 bases and J 4 bases, with 12 bases left between them.

The CDR3 nucleotides are TGTGCCAGCAGCTCGCAGGTCACCGGGGAGCTGTTTTTT. Protein sequence: CASSSQVTGELFF. The genes are TRBV7-2 and TRBJ2-2; D gene uncertain. Germline values: CDR1 SGHTA, CDR2 FQGNSA. The CDR3 runs 13 residues. The V end was cut by 4 bases, the J end by 4 bases, with 7 bases between.

V is TRBV6-5 and J is TRBJ2-7; 11 bases line up with TRBD2. Germline CDR1 reads MNHEY; CDR2 reads SVGAGI. CDR3 length equals 16 residues. The trim removed 4 bases at V and 1 base at J, leaving 6 bases unmatched. As DNA, the CDR3 is TGTGCCAGCAGTTTCGCCGGGACTAGCGGTTCCTACGAGCAGTACTTC. This translates into CASSFAGTSGSYEQYF.

This clonotype was seen more than once but under ten times. As DNA, the CDR3 is TGTGCCAGCAGAAGGACAGGGGGAGTCCCAATGAACACTGAAGCTTTCTTT. Amino acid sequence: CASRRTGGVPMNTEAFF. The genes are TRBV7-2 and TRBJ1-1, with 10 bases matching TRBD1. CDR1 and CDR2 from the germline V gene are SGHTA and FQGNSA. This CDR3 is built from 17 residues. The ends lost 6 bases at V and 0 bases at J; junction bases unmatched: 10. The full variable domain, in which reference TRBV7-2 and TRBJ1-1 provide the parts outside the CDR3, is GAGVSQSPSNKVTEKGKDVELRCDPISGHTALYWYRQSLGQGLEFLIYFQGNSAPDKSGLPSDRFSAERTGGSVSTLTIQRTQQEDSAVYLCASRRTGGVPMNTEAFFGQGTRLTVV.

Worth noting for this clonotype: This CDR3 is missing its conserved last phenylalanine or tryptophan, likely due to a read error. The limits of the CDR3 on the DNA are not certain, so only TCRdb's listed CDR3 is given. The rearrangement links TRBV1 to TRBJ2-5; no check of the table's D call, TRBD1, against the DNA was made. TRBV1 is designated a pseudogene. The CDR3 spans 10 amino acids, including both terminal residues. This CDR3 reads CTSGVGAGRE.

This clonotype was counted a few times. The chain couples TRBV7-8 to TRBJ1-6; D possibly corresponds to TRBD1 (6 bases). From germline, CDR1 is SGHVS and CDR2 FQNEAQ. This CDR3 spans 15 amino acids. V was cut by 4 bases and J by 5 bases, with 12 bases left in between. The CDR3 DNA sequence: TGTGCCAGCAGCTCGAGGACAGCCCATAATTCACCCCTCCACTTT. Its translation: CASSSRTAHNSPLHF.

The rearrangement joins TRBV20-1 to TRBJ2-3, with 13 bases matching TRBD2. This CDR3 is 16 amino acids long. The germline CDR1 and CDR2 sequences are DFQATT and SNEGSKA (reference sequence). V gave up 1 base and J gave up 2 bases; unmatched junction bases: 3. The CDR3 DNA reads TGCAGTGCTAGAGGGACTAGCGGGAGAGCCACAGATACGCAGTATTTT. Its translation: CSARGTSGRATDTQYF.

This clonotype was picked up a small number of times. V usage is TRBV19 and J usage is TRBJ2-1; 7 positions agree with TRBD1. From germline, CDR1 is LNHDA and CDR2 SQIVND (reference sequence). V was clipped by 4 bases and J by 3 bases; unmatched bases: 12. This CDR3 has 17 residues. The CDR3 here is CASSTARGQPSYNEQFF. CDR3 DNA: TGTGCCAGTAGTACGGCACGGGGACAGCCCAGCTACAATGAGCAGTTCTTC. Based on the CDR3 plus reference TRBV19 and TRBJ2-1, the full variable domain is DGGITQSPKYLFRKEGQNVTLSCEQNLNHDAMYWYRQDPGQGLRLIYYSQIVNDFQKGDIAEGYSVSREKKESFPLTVTSAQKNPTAFYLCASSTARGQPSYNEQFFGPGTRLTVL.

The table lists this clonotype with a few counts. Written as DNA, the CDR3 is TGTGCCAGCAGCTTAGGAAGTTGGTACCAAGAGACCCAGTACTTC. Its translation is CASSLGSWYQETQYF. The V and J genes are TRBV7-2 and TRBJ2-5; D is unclear. This CDR3 spans 15 amino acids. Germline V gene data show CDR1 as SGHTA and CDR2 as FQGNSA. Trimming took off 1 base at V and 0 bases at J, with 9 bases between the two ends.

This chain joins TRBV6-6 and TRBJ1-1; a weak D match, TRBD1 (6 bases). The CDR3 consists of 15 residues. V gave up 2 bases and J gave up 1 base, with 11 bases separating them. Germline CDR1 and CDR2: MNHNY and SVGAGI (reference sequence). The CDR3 bases are TGTGCCAGCAGTTACGGTCAGGGGTGGAACACTGAAGCTTTCTTT. This translates into CASSYGQGWNTEAFF.

This clonotype was picked up a small number of times. V and J are TRBV5-4 and TRBJ1-2; TRBD1 might be the D (5 bases). This CDR3 contains 14 residues. Germline V gene sequence: CDR1 SGHNT, CDR2 YYREEE (reference sequence). V was shortened by 0 bases and J by 4 bases, with 10 bases between the two germline ends. CDR3 residues: CASSLDTTAYGYTF. CDR3 nucleotide sequence: TGTGCCAGCAGCTTGGATACGACAGCCTATGGCTACACCTTC.

This clonotype appeared a few times. The V gene is TRBV29-1, the J gene TRBJ2-5, with D possibly being TRBD1 (6 bases). Germline loops: CDR1 SQVTM, CDR2 ANQGSEA. The CDR3 extends over 13 amino acids. V gave up 5 bases and J gave up 2 bases, with 12 bases separating them. CDR3 nucleotide sequence: TGCAGCGTTAGTGGACAGATACAAGAGACCCAGTACTTC. Translated: CSVSGQIQETQYF.

The rearrangement links TRBV11-2 to TRBJ2-3; D call uncertain. The CDR3 runs 16 residues. Germline CDR1 SGHAT, CDR2 FQNNGV. Trimming pared 5 bases from V and 0 bases from J, leaving 15 bases between. CDR3 in amino acids: CASSPNPRASTDTQYF. In DNA, the CDR3 is TGTGCCAGCAGCCCTAATCCTAGGGCCAGCACAGATACGCAGTATTTT.

This chain connects TRBV20-1 to TRBJ2-3; D unresolved. Per the germline V gene, CDR1 is DFQATT and CDR2 is SNEGSKA (reference sequence). V lost 6 bases, J lost 2 bases, and 9 bases lay in between. The length of the CDR3 is 12 residues. CDR3 sequence: CSAPPNTDTQYF. As DNA, the CDR3 is TGCAGTGCCCCACCTAACACAGATACGCAGTATTTT.

This clonotype was found a few times. This sequence joins TRBV12-3 or TRBV12-4 and TRBJ2-5, with D hard to call. This CDR3 spans 13 amino acids. V lost 3 bases and J lost 5, with 10 bases in between. This CDR3 is CASSLGNKETQYF. In DNA form, the CDR3 reads TGTGCCAGCAGTTTGGGCAACAAGGAGACCCAGTACTTC.

This clonotype was detected many times. J is TRBJ2-3 and V is TRBV4-3; TRBD2 matches 7 bases. Germline CDR1 LGHNA, CDR2 YSLEER. The CDR3 has 17 residues. V trimming: 0 bases; J trimming: 4 bases; junction bases outside the gene matches: 10. The CDR3 spells CASSQDPRGRAADTQYF. Written as DNA, the CDR3 is TGCGCCAGCAGCCAAGATCCACGGGGGAGGGCGGCAGATACGCAGTATTTT.

This clonotype was seen at least ten times. The CDR3 nucleotides are TGTGCCACCCGTGACGGACCCACAGATACGCAGTATTTT. Amino acids: CATRDGPTDTQYF. This chain joins TRBV10-3 and TRBJ2-3, with D uncertain. The CDR3 loop spans 13 amino acids. V was clipped by 10 bases and J by 2 bases, with 13 bases between them. Germline V CDR1 and CDR2: ENHRY, SYGVKD.

This clonotype was seen a single time. V usage is TRBV12-3 or TRBV12-4 and J usage is TRBJ2-3; the D is unclear. Trimming pared 6 bases from V and 1 base from J, leaving 8 bases between. The CDR3 runs 13 residues. The CDR3 loop is CASRIYGTDTQYF. CDR3 bases: TGTGCCAGCAGAATCTACGGCACAGATACGCAGTATTTT.